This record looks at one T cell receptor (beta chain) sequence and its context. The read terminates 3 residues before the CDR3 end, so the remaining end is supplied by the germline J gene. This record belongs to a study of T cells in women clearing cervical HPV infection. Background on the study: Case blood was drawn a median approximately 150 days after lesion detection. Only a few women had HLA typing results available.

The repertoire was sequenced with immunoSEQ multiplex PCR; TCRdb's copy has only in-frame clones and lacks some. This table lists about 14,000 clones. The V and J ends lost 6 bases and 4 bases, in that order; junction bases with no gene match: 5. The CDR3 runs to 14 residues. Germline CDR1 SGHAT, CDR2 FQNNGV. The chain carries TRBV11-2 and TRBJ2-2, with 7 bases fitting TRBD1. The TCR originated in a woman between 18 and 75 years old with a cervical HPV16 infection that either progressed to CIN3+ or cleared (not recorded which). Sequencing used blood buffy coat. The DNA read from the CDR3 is TGTGCCAGCAGGAACAGGGGTGGCACCGGGGAG. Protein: CASRNRGGTGE. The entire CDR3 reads CASRNRGGTGELFF.